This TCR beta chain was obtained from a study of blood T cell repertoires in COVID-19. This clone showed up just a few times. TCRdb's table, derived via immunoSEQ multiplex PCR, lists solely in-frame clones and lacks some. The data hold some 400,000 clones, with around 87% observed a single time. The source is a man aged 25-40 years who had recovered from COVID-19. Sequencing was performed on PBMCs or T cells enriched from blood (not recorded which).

CDR3 sequence reads: CASSLDTGSYEQYF. DNA for the CDR3: TGTGCCAGCAGTCTTGACACCGGTTCCTACGAGCAGTACTTC. This chain joins TRBV6-5 and TRBJ2-7; no reliable D call. The CDR3 is 14 residues long. V lost 5 bases to trimming and J lost 1 base, with 12 bases between them. The germline CDR1 and CDR2 sequences are MNHEY and SVGAGI.